This T cell receptor (beta chain) comes out of a study of shared clonotypes between healthy human individuals. Whole-study results and caveats: Shared across several donors were around 5% of the naive CD4 clonotypes. Apart from blood, nothing was sampled; tissue repertoires likely differ.

Notes on this clone: Its antigen is as yet unknown.

CDR3 length equals 13 residues. Germline V gives CDR1 SGHVS, CDR2 FQNEAQ. V dropped 5 bases and J dropped 2 bases, with 9 bases sitting between them. Generated by immunoSEQ multiplex PCR, the TCRdb table keeps only in-frame clones and is missing some. The sample includes under 850,000 clones, more than 85% of them seen just once. Naive-designated CD8 cells lacked CD45RO, were positively enriched for CCR7, and omitted terminally differentiated effector memory CD45RA+ cells. What was sequenced was naive CD8+ T cells sorted from blood. The chain couples TRBV7-8 to TRBJ2-5; TRBD2 might be the D (5 bases). This TCR was recovered from a man in his thirties or forties in good health. The CDR3 DNA reads TGTGCCAGCAGCAAGAGGGCACAAGAGACCCAGTACTTC. It yields the protein CASSKRAQETQYF. The full variable domain, completed using reference TRBV7-8 and TRBJ2-5, is GAGVSQSPRYKVAKRGQDVALRCDPISGHVSLFWYQQALGQGPEFLTYFQNEAQLDKSGLPSDRFFAERPEGSVSTLKIQRTQQEDSAVYLCASSKRAQETQYFGPGTRLLVL.